These 20 T cell receptor beta chains were all obtained from the same sample, sequenced in a study of blood T cell repertoires in COVID-19. Data came from immunoSEQ multiplex PCR; TCRdb stores just in-frame clones and leaves some out. The sample carries under 400,000 clones, approximately 89% recorded once. Sequenced material: peripheral blood. The receptors originated from a woman in her sixties with COVID-19, enrolled during active disease.

The V call is TRBV9, the J call TRBJ2-7, with D perhaps matching TRBD2 (5 bases). The V gene's germline CDR1 is SGDLS and CDR2 YYNGEE. CDR3 length equals 15 residues. The V end was cut by 0 bases, the J end by 3 bases, with 13 bases between. The chain's CDR3 is CASSVGGLSDYEQYF. The CDR3 DNA follows: TGTGCCAGCAGCGTAGGAGGACTTTCCGACTACGAGCAGTACTTC.

This clone was recorded once. V usage is TRBV6-5 and J usage is TRBJ1-2, with D unresolved. Germline loops: CDR1 MNHEY, CDR2 SVGAGI. V lost 6 bases and J 3 bases, leaving 11 bases between the germline ends. CDR3 length equals 13 residues. Here the CDR3 reads CASRGTADYGYTF. The DNA of the CDR3 is TGTGCCAGCAGGGGTACGGCGGACTATGGCTACACCTTC.

V and J are TRBV7-3 and TRBJ1-1, with D possibly TRBD1 on 5 matching bases. V shed 7 bases and J shed 4 bases, with 16 bases lying between them. The CDR3 sequence is 14 residues long. CDR1 SGHTA and CDR2 FQGTGA come from the germline V gene. The CDR3 bases are TGTGCCAGCAACCTGGGCAGGGTCGTCACTGAAGCTTTCTTT. Amino acids: CASNLGRVVTEAFF.

This rearrangement joins TRBV28 to TRBJ1-5, with D perhaps TRBD1 (6 bases). Trimming removed 6 bases from V and 1 base from J, with 10 bases in between. The germline CDR1 and CDR2 sequences are MDHEN and SYDVKM. The CDR3 contains 14 residues. The CDR3 region is CASRQGGSNQPQHF. CDR3 in DNA: TGTGCCAGCAGACAGGGCGGCAGCAATCAGCCCCAGCATTTT.

In DNA, the CDR3 is TGTGCCAGCAGCTTAGAGGAGTTATCGGCTGGGGCCAACGTCCTGACTTTC. Translated, it gives CASSLEELSAGANVLTF. The V gene is TRBV7-8, the J gene TRBJ2-6; D is unclear. CDR3 length: 17 residues. The germline V and J ends were trimmed by 1 base and 2 bases, with 12 bases remaining between them. CDR1 is SGHVS, CDR2 FQNEAQ, per germline.

This clone was seen only once. This chain links TRBV4-2 with TRBJ2-7; TRBD1 might be the D (6 bases). The germline gives CDR1 LGHNA, CDR2 YNFKEQ. This CDR3 region has 14 residues. Trimming pared 2 bases from V and 3 bases from J, leaving 11 bases between. The CDR3 sequence: CASSQPTGYYEQYF. The CDR3 bases are TGTGCCAGCAGCCAACCGACAGGTTACTACGAGCAGTACTTC.

V gene TRBV6-5 combines with J gene TRBJ2-3; weak D call: TRBD2 (6 bases). Trimming cost V 0 bases and J 1 base, with 11 bases left between them. There are 16 residues in the CDR3. Germline V lookup: CDR1 MNHEY, CDR2 SVGAGI. The CDR3 DNA is TGTGCCAGCAGTTACTCGCGGGGCCTACGCACAGATACGCAGTATTTT. It specifies CASSYSRGLRTDTQYF.

The chain uses TRBV2 and TRBJ2-1; TRBD1 agrees at 9 bases. The CDR3 length is 14 residues. Trimming removed 4 bases from V and 7 bases from J; junction bases left unmatched: 5. Germline values: CDR1 SNHLY, CDR2 FYNNEI. As DNA, the CDR3 is TGTGCCAGCAGTGGAACAGGGGGCTTGAATGAGCAGTTCTTC. Translation gives CASSGTGGLNEQFF.

This chain links TRBV18 with TRBJ1-5; the D is unclear. The CDR3 has 13 amino acids. V gave up 5 bases and J gave up 0 bases, with 5 bases separating them. Germline CDR1 KGHSH, CDR2 LQKENI. CDR3 DNA: TGTGCCAGCTCAGAGGTTAGCAATCAGCCCCAGCATTTT. This encodes CASSEVSNQPQHF. Filled out from reference TRBV18 and TRBJ1-5, the complete variable domain reads NAGVMQNPRHLVRRRGQEARLRCSPMKGHSHVYWYRQLPEEGLKFMVYLQKENIIDESGMPKERFSAEFPKEGPSILRIQQVVRGDSAAYFCASSEVSNQPQHFGDGTRLSIL.

This chain connects TRBV19 to TRBJ1-6, with 7 bases matching TRBD1. Per germline, CDR1 LNHDA and CDR2 SQIVND (reference sequence). Trimming removed 5 bases from V and 1 base from J; junction bases left unmatched: 5. This CDR3 contains 16 residues. CDR3: CASSGTTGSYNSPLHF. CDR3 DNA: TGTGCCAGTAGTGGAACGACAGGGTCCTATAATTCACCCCTCCACTTT.

The chain recombines TRBV5-8 with TRBJ1-3; tentative D call: TRBD1 (6 bases). From germline, CDR1 is SGHTS and CDR2 YDEGEE. The V end was cut by 3 bases, the J end by 4 bases, with 11 bases between. There are 14 residues in the CDR3. The CDR3 protein is CASSSRGFGNTIYF. CDR3 sequence (DNA): TGTGCCAGCAGCTCCAGGGGTTTCGGAAACACCATATATTTT.

The chain is built from TRBV29-1 and TRBJ1-3; D possibly corresponds to TRBD1 (5 bases). Germline V gene sequence: CDR1 SQVTM, CDR2 ANQGSEA. CDR3 length: 12 amino acids. Trimming cost V 4 bases and J 2 bases, with 6 bases left between them. This chain's CDR3 is CSVGTTGNTIYF. CDR3 bases: TGCAGCGTTGGGACAACTGGAAACACCATATATTTT.

The V gene is TRBV6-6, the J gene TRBJ1-2; D ambiguous. The CDR3 spans 15 residues. Germline values: CDR1 MNHNY, CDR2 SVGAGI (reference sequence). The V gene lost 7 bases and the J gene lost 6 bases, with 21 bases spanning the gap. The CDR3 sequence: CASKHDGVVLDGYTF. The DNA of the CDR3 is TGTGCCAGCAAACACGACGGGGTAGTCTTAGATGGCTACACCTTC.

The V gene is TRBV9, the J gene TRBJ1-5; 11 nucleotides match TRBD1. Germline V CDR1 and CDR2: SGDLS, YYNGEE. J was trimmed by 6 bases and V by 2 bases; bases with no gene match: 4. The CDR3 loop spans 15 amino acids. CDR3 residues: CASSVGQGAGQPQHF. CDR3 nucleotide sequence: TGTGCCAGCAGCGTCGGACAGGGGGCTGGTCAGCCCCAGCATTTT.

J is TRBJ1-1 and V is TRBV7-9; D remains ambiguous. From germline, CDR1 is SEHNR and CDR2 FQNEAQ (reference sequence). The CDR3 sequence is 14 residues long. Trimming stripped 6 bases from V and 7 bases from J, with 18 bases between. CDR3 nucleotide sequence: TGTGCCAGCAGTTCTCCTGCGCGAGGCAATGAAGCTTTCTTT. Translating it yields CASSSPARGNEAFF.

The rearrangement joins TRBV28 to TRBJ1-1, with D hard to call. Trimming cost V 6 bases and J 7 bases, with 12 bases left between them. The CDR3 covers 12 residues. From germline, CDR1 is MDHEN and CDR2 SYDVKM. In DNA, the CDR3 is TGTGCCAGCAGCCCAGGACTTTATGAAGCTTTCTTT. It is translated as CASSPGLYEAFF.

The CDR3 protein is CASSFNRGSSYEQYF. CDR3 nucleotide sequence: TGTGCCAGTAGTTTCAACAGGGGGAGCTCCTACGAGCAGTACTTC. The J gene is TRBJ2-7, the V gene TRBV19; 8 positions match TRBD1. The CDR3 totals 15 residues. The germline V gene encodes CDR1 LNHDA and CDR2 SQIVND (reference sequence). With 5 bases clipped from V and 0 bases from J, the junction kept 6 bases outside the gene matches.

The rearrangement links TRBV11-2 to TRBJ1-1, with TRBD1 as a possible D gene (6 bases). Trimming removed 0 bases at V and 4 bases at J, with 9 bases between. This CDR3 spans 14 amino acids. Germline V gives CDR1 SGHAT, CDR2 FQNNGV. For the CDR3, the DNA is TGTGCCAGCAGCTTAGATGGGGGGGCCACTGAAGCTTTCTTT. It codes for CASSLDGGATEAFF.

The chain is built from TRBV18 and TRBJ2-4; a possible D gene is TRBD2 (6 bases). The CDR3 is 15 amino acids. In germline, CDR1 is KGHSH, CDR2 LQKENI. The V gene lost 6 bases and the J gene lost 3 bases, with 15 bases spanning the gap. CDR3 amino acids: CASSPVGGGKNIQYF. The CDR3 bases are TGTGCCAGCTCTCCTGTCGGGGGAGGCAAAAACATTCAGTACTTC.

This rearrangement joins TRBV6-2 or TRBV6-3 to TRBJ1-2; no reliable D call. Trimming took off 0 bases at V and 4 bases at J, with 9 bases between the two ends. The CDR3 contains 14 residues. CDR1 and CDR2 (germline): MNHEY, SVGEGT. The CDR3 region is CASSYSHPGYGYTF. The CDR3, as DNA: TGTGCCAGCAGTTACTCCCATCCCGGCTATGGCTACACCTTC.